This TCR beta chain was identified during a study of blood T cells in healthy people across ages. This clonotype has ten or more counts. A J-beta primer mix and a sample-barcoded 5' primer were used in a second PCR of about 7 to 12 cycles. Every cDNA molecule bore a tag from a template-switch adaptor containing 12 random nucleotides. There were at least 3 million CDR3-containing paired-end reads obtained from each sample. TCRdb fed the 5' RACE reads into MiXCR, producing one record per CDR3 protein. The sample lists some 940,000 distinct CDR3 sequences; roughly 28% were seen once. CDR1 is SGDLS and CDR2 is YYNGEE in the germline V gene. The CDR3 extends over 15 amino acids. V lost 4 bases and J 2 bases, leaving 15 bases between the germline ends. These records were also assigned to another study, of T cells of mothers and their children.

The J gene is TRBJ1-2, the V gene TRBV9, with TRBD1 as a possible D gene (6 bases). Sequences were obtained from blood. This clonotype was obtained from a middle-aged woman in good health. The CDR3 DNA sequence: TGTGCCAGCAGCCAGGGACATAAGACGAACTATGGCTACACCTTC. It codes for CASSQGHKTNYGYTF.